This T cell receptor (beta chain) was identified in a study of human T cells and chemical hapten exposure. Time point described: patch test 3, about 24 weeks after DPC sensitization. As for treatment: therapeutic diphenylcyclopropenone sensitization with weekly scalp DPC. In this sample, this clonotype turned up many times. MiXCR, applied by TCRdb to the RACE reads, yields one record per CDR3 protein. The data hold roughly 100,000 distinct CDR3 sequences, with nearly 35% observed a single time. The CDR3 runs 15 residues. V lost 4 bases and J 8 bases, leaving 19 bases between the germline ends. Germline V lookup: CDR1 MNHEY, CDR2 SMNVEV (reference sequence).

The TCR originated in a man in his forties with alopecia areata. Some clones in this sample may be carry-over from other donors' samples. V usage is TRBV27 and J usage is TRBJ2-3, with D tentatively TRBD1 or TRBD2 (5 bases each). The sample was whole blood, taken in connection with sensitization to the hapten diphenylcyclopropenone (DPC). The CDR3 DNA sequence: TGTGCCAGCAGTTCACACGGGACCTACGAAATTACGCAGTATTTT. Translating it yields CASSSHGTYEITQYF.